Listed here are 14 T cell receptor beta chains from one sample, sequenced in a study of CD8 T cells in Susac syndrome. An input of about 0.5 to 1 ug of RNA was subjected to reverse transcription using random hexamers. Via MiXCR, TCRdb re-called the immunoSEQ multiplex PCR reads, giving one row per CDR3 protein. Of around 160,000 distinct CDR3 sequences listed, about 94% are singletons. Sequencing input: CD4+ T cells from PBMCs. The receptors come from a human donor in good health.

This CDR3 is CASSARTGGVYEQYF. CDR3 nucleotide sequence: TGTGCCAGTAGTGCACGGACAGGAGGCGTCTACGAGCAGTACTTC. The chain carries TRBV19 and TRBJ2-7; 7 bases map to TRBD1. Germline V lookup: CDR1 LNHDA, CDR2 SQIVND (reference sequence). The CDR3 covers 15 residues. V lost 5 bases, J lost 3 bases, and 10 bases stayed unmatched.

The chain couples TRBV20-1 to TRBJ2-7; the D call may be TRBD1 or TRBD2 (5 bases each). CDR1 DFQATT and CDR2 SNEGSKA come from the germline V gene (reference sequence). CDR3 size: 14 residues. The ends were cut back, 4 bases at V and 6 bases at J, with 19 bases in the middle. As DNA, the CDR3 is TGCAGTGCTACCCGACAGCGGTGGTTGGGCGAGCAGTACTTC. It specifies CSATRQRWLGEQYF.

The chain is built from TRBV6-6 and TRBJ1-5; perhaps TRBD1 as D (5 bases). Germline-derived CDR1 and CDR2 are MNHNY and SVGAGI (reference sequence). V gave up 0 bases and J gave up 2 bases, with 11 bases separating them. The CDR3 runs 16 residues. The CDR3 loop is CASSYSRRGGNQPQHF. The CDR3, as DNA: TGTGCCAGCAGTTACTCGAGAAGAGGGGGCAATCAGCCCCAGCATTTT.

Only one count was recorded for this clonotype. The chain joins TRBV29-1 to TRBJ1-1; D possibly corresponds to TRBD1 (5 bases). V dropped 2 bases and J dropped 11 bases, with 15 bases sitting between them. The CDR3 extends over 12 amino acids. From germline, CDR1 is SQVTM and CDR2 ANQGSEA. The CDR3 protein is CSVEKQVFLAFF. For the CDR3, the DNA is TGCAGCGTTGAAAAACAGGTGTTTCTCGCTTTCTTT.

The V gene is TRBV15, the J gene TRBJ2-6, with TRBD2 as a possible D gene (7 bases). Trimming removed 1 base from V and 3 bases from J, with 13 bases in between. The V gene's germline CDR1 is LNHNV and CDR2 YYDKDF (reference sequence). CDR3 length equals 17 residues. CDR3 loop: CATSRGGGRIGANVLTF. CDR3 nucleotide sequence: TGTGCCACCAGCAGAGGCGGGGGCAGGATTGGGGCCAACGTCCTGACTTTC.

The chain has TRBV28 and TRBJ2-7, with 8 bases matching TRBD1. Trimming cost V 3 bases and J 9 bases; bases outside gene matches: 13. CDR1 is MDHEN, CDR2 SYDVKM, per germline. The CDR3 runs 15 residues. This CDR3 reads CASSFWQGARRSQYF. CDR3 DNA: TGTGCCAGCAGTTTCTGGCAGGGGGCGCGACGGTCGCAGTACTTC.

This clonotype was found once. CDR3 region: CASSFPAVETQYF. CDR3 in DNA: TGTGCCAGCAGCTTTCCTGCGGTAGAGACCCAGTACTTC. The chain has TRBV7-9 and TRBJ2-5; D is undetermined. V lost 3 bases and J 4 bases, leaving 9 bases between the germline ends. The CDR3 covers 13 residues. Per the germline V gene, CDR1 is SEHNR and CDR2 is FQNEAQ (reference sequence).

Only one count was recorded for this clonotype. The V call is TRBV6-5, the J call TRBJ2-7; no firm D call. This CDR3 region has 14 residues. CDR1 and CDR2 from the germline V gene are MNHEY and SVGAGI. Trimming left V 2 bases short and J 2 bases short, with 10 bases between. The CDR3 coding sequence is TGTGCCAGCAGTTACACCGGACGGGCCTACGAGCAGTACTTC. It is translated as CASSYTGRAYEQYF.

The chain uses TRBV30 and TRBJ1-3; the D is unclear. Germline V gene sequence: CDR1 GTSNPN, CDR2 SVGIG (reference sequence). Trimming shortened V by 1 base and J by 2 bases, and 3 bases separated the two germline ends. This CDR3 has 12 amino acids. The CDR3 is CAWSAAGNTIYF. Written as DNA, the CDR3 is TGTGCCTGGAGTGCGGCTGGAAACACCATATATTTT.

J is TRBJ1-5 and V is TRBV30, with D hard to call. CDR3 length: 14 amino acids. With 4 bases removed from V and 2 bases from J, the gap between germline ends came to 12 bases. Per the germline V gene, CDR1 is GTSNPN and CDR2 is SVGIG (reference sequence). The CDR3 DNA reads TGTGCCTGGACAAAGGGTAGCGGCAATCAGCCCCAGCATTTT. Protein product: CAWTKGSGNQPQHF.

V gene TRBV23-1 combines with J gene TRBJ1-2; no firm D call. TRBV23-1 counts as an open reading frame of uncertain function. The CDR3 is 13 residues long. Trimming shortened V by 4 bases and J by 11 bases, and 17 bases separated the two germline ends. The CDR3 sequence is CASSRVWAPPYTF. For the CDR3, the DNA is TGCGCCAGCAGTCGTGTGTGGGCTCCCCCATACACCTTC.

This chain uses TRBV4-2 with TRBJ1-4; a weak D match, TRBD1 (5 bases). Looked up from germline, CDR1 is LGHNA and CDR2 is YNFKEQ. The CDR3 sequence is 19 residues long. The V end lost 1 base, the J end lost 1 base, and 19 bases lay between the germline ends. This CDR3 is CASSQARAGDGGTNEKLFF. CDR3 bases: TGTGCCAGCAGCCAAGCTCGGGCGGGGGACGGAGGAACTAATGAAAAACTGTTTTTT.

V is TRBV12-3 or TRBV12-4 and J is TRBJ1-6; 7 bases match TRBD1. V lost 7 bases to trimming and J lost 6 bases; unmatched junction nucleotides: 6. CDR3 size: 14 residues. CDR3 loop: CASKPQGSNSPLHF. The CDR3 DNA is TGTGCCAGCAAACCACAGGGGAGTAATTCACCCCTCCACTTT.

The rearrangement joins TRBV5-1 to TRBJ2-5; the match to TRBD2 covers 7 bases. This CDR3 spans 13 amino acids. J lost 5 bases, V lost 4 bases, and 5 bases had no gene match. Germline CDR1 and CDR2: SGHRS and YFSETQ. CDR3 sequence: CASSPTSRETQYF. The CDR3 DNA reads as TGCGCCAGCAGCCCGACTAGCAGGGAGACCCAGTACTTC.